This TCR beta chain was observed in a study of shared clonotypes between healthy human individuals. Turning to the study itself: The donors, a couple of women and a few men, were aged 18 to 49.

The germline V gene encodes CDR1 SGDLS and CDR2 YYNGEE. CDR3 length: 14 amino acids. After removal of 3 bases from V and 1 base from J, the junction contained 2 bases not matched to a gene. The table lists this clone with a few counts. Antigen: not known. Whole-study findings and limits: When naive CD4 clonotypes were compared across a few donors, roughly 4.9% were shared. Investigators collected only blood, and repertoires in tissues likely differ.

Clones were read by immunoSEQ multiplex PCR, and TCRdb kept only the in-frame ones, dropping some. Counted here are a few million clones, over 90% occurring once; the ten biggest clones make up about 0.39%. Negatively enriched CD4+ T cells were divided by CD45RA into naive and memory. The source material was naive CD4+ T cells from PBMCs. Described subset: CD45RA+ positively selected. The clonotype comes from a man between 18 and 35 years old in good health. Some clones in this sample may be carry-over from other donors' samples. This chain uses TRBV9 with TRBJ1-1; TRBD1 aligns across 8 bases. CDR3 DNA: TGTGCCAGCAGCGAGGGACAGGCGAACACTGAAGCTTTCTTT. It translates to CASSEGQANTEAFF.